One sample yielded the 3 T cell receptor beta chains listed below, sequenced in a study of T cell changes during pregnancy in multiple sclerosis. Sequenced by immunoSEQ multiplex PCR; TCRdb stores in-frame clones only, minus some. The sample records 25,000 to 30,000 clones, over 75% being singletons. The sample consisted of CD8+ T cells from peripheral blood mononuclear cells, taken after pregnancy. The receptors were sampled from a female donor with multiple sclerosis, enrolled in a pregnancy study.

V and J are TRBV2 and TRBJ1-2; D possibly corresponds to TRBD1 (5 bases). The germline V gene has CDR1 SNHLY and CDR2 FYNNEI. The CDR3 is 12 residues long. V lost 3 bases, J lost 7 bases, and 9 bases lay in between. This chain's CDR3 is CASSEAGLGYTF. The CDR3 DNA reads as TGTGCCAGCAGTGAGGCAGGGCTTGGCTACACCTTC.

The J gene is TRBJ1-1, the V gene TRBV6-6, with a possible D match to TRBD1 (6 bases). V lost 4 bases and J 10 bases, leaving 19 bases between the germline ends. The CDR3 is 14 amino acids. CDR1 is MNHNY and CDR2 is SVGAGI in the germline V gene (reference sequence). CDR3 residues: CASSSQGSTQGAFF. The CDR3 DNA is TGTGCCAGCAGTTCCCAGGGGTCCACCCAAGGAGCTTTCTTT.

This chain connects TRBV9 to TRBJ2-1; a weak D match, TRBD1 (5 bases). Germline CDR1 SGDLS, CDR2 YYNGEE. The CDR3 spans 15 residues. V lost 4 bases, J lost 7 bases, and 18 bases lay in between. In DNA form, the CDR3 reads TGTGCCAGCAGCACCCGCCGACAGTGGAGAAATGAGCAGTTCTTC. Protein sequence: CASSTRRQWRNEQFF. The whole variable domain, filled in from reference TRBV9 and TRBJ2-1, reads DSGVTQTPKHLITATGQRVTLRCSPRSGDLSVYWYQQSLDQGLQFLIQYYNGEERAKGNILERFSAQQFPDLHSELNLSSLELGDSALYFCASSTRRQWRNEQFFGPGTRLTVL.